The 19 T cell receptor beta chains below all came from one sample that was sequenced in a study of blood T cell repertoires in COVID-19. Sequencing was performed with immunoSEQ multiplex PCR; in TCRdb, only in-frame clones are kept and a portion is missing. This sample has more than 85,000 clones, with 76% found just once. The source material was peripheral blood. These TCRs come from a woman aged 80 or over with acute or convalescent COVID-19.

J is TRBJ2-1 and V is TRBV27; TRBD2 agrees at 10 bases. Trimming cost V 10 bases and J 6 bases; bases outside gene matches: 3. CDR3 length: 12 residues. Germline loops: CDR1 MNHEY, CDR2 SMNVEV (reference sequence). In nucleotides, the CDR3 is TGTGCCATCGGACTAGCGGTCAATGAGCAGTTCTTC. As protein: CAIGLAVNEQFF.

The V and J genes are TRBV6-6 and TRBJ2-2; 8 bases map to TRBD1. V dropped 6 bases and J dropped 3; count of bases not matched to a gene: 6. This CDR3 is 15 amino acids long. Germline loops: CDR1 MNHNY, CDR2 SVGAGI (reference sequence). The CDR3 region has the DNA TGTGCCAGCAGATTCCCACAGGGGGACACCGGGGAGCTGTTTTTT. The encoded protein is CASRFPQGDTGELFF.

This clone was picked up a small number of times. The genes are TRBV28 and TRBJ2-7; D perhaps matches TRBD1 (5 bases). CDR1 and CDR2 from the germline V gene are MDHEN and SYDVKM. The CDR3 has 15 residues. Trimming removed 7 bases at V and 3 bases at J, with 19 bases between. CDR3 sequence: CASTREGGHFYEQYF. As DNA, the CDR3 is TGTGCCAGCACCCGAGAAGGCGGACACTTCTACGAGCAGTACTTC.

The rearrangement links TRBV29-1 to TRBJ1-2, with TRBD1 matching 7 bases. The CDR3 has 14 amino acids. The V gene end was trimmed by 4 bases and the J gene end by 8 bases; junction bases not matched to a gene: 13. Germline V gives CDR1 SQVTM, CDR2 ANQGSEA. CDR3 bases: TGCAGCGTTGTAGACAGGGCCGCCGGTTTAGGCTACACCTTC. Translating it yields CSVVDRAAGLGYTF.

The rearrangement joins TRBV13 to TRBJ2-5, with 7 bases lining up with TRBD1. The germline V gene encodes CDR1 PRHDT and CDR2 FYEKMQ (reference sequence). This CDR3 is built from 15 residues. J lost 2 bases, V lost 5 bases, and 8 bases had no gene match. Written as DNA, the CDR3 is TGTGCCAGCAGCCCTGGGACAGAGGTACAAGAGACCCAGTACTTC. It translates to CASSPGTEVQETQYF. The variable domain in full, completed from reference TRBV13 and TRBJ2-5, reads AAGVIQSPRHLIKEKRETATLKCYPIPRHDTVYWYQQGPGQDPQFLISFYEKMQSDKGSIPDRFSAQQFSDYHSELNMSSLELGDSALYFCASSPGTEVQETQYFGPGTRLLVL.

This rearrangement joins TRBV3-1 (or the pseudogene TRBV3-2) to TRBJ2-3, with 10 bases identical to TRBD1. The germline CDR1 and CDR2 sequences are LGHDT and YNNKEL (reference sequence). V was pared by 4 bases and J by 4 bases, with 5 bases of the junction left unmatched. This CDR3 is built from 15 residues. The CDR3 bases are TGTGCCAGCAGCCGAGGACAGGGGGAGGCAGATACGCAGTATTTT. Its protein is CASSRGQGEADTQYF.

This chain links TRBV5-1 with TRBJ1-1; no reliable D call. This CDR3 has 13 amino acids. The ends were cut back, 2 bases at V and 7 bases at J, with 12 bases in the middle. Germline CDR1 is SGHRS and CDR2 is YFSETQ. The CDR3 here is CASSLPNGFEAFF. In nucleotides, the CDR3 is TGCGCCAGCAGCTTACCAAACGGGTTTGAAGCTTTCTTT.

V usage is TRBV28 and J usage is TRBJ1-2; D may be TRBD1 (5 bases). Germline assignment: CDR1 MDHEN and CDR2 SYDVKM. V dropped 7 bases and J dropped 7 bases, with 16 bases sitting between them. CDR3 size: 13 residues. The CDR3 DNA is TGTGCCAGCACCCGCGGGGGTTCTTTTGGCTACACCTTC. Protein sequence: CASTRGGSFGYTF.

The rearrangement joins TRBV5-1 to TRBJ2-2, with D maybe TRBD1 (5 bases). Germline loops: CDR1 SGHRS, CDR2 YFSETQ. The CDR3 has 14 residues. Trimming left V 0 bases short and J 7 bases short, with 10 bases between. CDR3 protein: CASSLARAFGELFF. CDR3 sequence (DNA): TGCGCCAGCAGCTTGGCCAGGGCATTCGGGGAGCTGTTTTTT.

The CDR3 reads CASSAEGGVTYEQYF. The DNA for the CDR3 is TGTGCCAGCAGCGCAGAAGGAGGGGTAACCTACGAGCAGTACTTC. V is TRBV7-9 and J is TRBJ2-7; D may be TRBD2 (6 bases). CDR1 and CDR2 from the germline V gene are SEHNR and FQNEAQ (reference sequence). V was shortened by 5 bases and J by 2 bases, with 16 bases between the two germline ends. The length of the CDR3 is 15 residues.

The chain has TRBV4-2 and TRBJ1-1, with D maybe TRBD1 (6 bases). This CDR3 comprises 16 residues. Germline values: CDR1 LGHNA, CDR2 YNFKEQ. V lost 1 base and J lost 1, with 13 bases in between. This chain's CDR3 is CASSQGQGITNTEAFF. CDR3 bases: TGTGCCAGCAGCCAAGGTCAGGGGATCACGAACACTGAAGCTTTCTTT.

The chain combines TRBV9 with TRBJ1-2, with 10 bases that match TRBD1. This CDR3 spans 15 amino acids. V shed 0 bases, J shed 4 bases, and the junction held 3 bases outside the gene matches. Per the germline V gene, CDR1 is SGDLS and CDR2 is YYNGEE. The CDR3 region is CASSVGDRGPYGYTF. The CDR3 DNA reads TGTGCCAGCAGCGTAGGCGACAGGGGGCCCTATGGCTACACCTTC.

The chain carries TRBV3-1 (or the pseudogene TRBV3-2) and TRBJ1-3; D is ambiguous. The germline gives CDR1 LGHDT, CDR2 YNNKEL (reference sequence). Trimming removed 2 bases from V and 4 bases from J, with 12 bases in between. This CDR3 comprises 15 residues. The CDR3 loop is CASSQLGTKGNTIYF. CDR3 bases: TGTGCCAGCAGCCAATTGGGTACTAAAGGAAACACCATATATTTT.

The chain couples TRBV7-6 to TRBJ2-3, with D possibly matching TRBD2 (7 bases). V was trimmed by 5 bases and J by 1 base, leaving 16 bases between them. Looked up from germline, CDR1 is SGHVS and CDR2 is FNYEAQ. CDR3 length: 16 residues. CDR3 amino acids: CASSVGAGVGTDTQYF. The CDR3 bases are TGTGCCAGCAGCGTGGGGGCGGGGGTCGGCACAGATACGCAGTATTTT.

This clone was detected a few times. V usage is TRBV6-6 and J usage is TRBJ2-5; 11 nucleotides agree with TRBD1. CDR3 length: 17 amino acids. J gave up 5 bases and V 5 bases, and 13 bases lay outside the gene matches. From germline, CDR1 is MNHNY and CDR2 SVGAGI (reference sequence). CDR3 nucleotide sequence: TGTGCCAGCAGTCGCCGGGACAGGGGGATTCGTAGGGAGACCCAGTACTTC. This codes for CASSRRDRGIRRETQYF.

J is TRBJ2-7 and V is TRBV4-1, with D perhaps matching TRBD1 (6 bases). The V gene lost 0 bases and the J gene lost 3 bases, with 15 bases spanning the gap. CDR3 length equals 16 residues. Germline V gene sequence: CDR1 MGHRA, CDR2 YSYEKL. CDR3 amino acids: CASSQDYGTLVYEQYF. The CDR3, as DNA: TGCGCCAGCAGCCAAGATTACGGGACACTTGTCTACGAGCAGTACTTC.

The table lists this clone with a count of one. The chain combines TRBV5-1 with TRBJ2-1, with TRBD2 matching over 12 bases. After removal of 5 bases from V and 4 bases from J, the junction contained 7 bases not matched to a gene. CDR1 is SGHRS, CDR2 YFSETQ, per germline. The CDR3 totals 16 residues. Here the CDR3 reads CASRPTGTSGYNEQFF. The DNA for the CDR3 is TGCGCCAGCAGGCCGACCGGGACTAGCGGGTACAATGAGCAGTTCTTC.

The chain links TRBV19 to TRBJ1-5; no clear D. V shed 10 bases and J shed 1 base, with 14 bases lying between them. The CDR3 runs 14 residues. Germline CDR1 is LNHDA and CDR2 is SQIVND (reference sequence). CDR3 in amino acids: CATRSRGSNQPQHF. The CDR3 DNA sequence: TGTGCCACTAGATCGCGGGGAAGCAATCAGCCCCAGCATTTT.

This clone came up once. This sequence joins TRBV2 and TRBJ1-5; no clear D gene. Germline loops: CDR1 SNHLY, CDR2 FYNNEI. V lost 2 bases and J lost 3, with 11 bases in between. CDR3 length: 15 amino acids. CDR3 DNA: TGTGCCAGCAGTGAAAGTCCCAGACTCAATCAGCCCCAGCATTTT. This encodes CASSESPRLNQPQHF.